The next 18 T cell receptor beta chains were all read from a single sample in a study of cytomegalovirus exposure and HLA in healthy donors (dated by TCRdb to the late 2010s). Preparation of the library involved the immunoSEQ multiplex PCR assay. A mixture of 60 forward primers for TCR Vbeta segments and 13 reverse primers for TCR Jbeta segments was used in the multiplex PCR. What TCRdb holds here is the immuneACCESS table cut down to in-frame rearrangements. Part of the clones is not present; checked against another copy, under half of the missing clones reflect an unresolved V gene, and the others are unexplained. The sample table contains 150,000 to 200,000 clones; only one count was recorded for roughly 80% of them. Of the sample, roughly 6% falls within the top ten clones. The sample comprised PBMCs. Receptors originate from a man aged 40-49 years in good health and CMV-seropositive.

This sequence joins TRBV4-1 and TRBJ1-5; possibly TRBD1 for D (6 bases). Germline-derived CDR1 and CDR2 are MGHRA and YSYEKL. CDR3 length: 16 residues. Deletions cut 0 bases from V and 4 bases from J, with 13 bases between. In nucleotides, the CDR3 is TGCGCCAGCAGCCAAGAGGTAGGACAGCGAAATCAGCCCCAGCATTTT. The encoded protein is CASSQEVGQRNQPQHF.

This chain joins TRBV6-6 and TRBJ2-7; tentatively, D is TRBD1 (6 bases). V shed 6 bases and J shed 5 bases, with 11 bases lying between them. This CDR3 is built from 12 residues. Germline CDR1 and CDR2: MNHNY and SVGAGI (reference sequence). For the CDR3, the DNA is TGTGCCAGCAGCCTAAACAGGGACGAGCAGTACTTC. It is translated as CASSLNRDEQYF.

This chain uses TRBV12-5 with TRBJ1-6, with a weak D call TRBD1 (5 bases). The CDR3 is 16 amino acids. Trimming shortened V by 2 bases and J by 7 bases, and 15 bases separated the two germline ends. CDR1 and CDR2 (germline): LGHNT, FRNRAP. The CDR3 protein is CASGLYGGTQNSPLHF. The DNA of the CDR3 is TGTGCTAGTGGTTTGTACGGGGGGACTCAGAATTCACCCCTCCACTTT.

This rearrangement joins TRBV4-3 to TRBJ2-1; TRBD2 agrees at 7 bases. CDR3 length equals 15 residues. V shed 4 bases and J 7 bases; nucleotides not matched to a gene: 10. CDR1 is LGHNA, CDR2 YSLEER, per germline. For the CDR3, the DNA is TGCGCCAGCAGCCCCCGGGTGCGGGGGTGGAATGAGCAGTTCTTC. Its translation is CASSPRVRGWNEQFF.

V gene TRBV4-3 combines with J gene TRBJ2-7, with D possibly matching TRBD1 (6 bases). The CDR3 length is 16 residues. Germline CDR1 reads LGHNA; CDR2 reads YSLEER. Trimming shortened V by 0 bases and J by 6 bases, and 18 bases separated the two germline ends. The CDR3 coding sequence is TGCGCCAGCAGCCAAGATTGGCCAGGGGATCCCCTCGAGCAGTACTTC. Its protein product is CASSQDWPGDPLEQYF.

The V gene is TRBV15, the J gene TRBJ1-5, with 11 nucleotides matching TRBD1. The CDR3 totals 20 residues. Trimming took 5 bases from V and 2 from J; bases not matched to a gene: 17. Germline CDR1 LNHNV, CDR2 YYDKDF (reference sequence). CDR3 loop: CATSGLSGQGVGGGNQPQHF. CDR3 coding DNA: TGTGCCACCAGCGGGTTATCGGGACAGGGGGTGGGGGGAGGCAATCAGCCCCAGCATTTT.

The CDR3 region is CASSRDRVSRVNTEAFF. CDR3 coding DNA: TGTGCCAGCAGCCGGGACAGGGTTAGTCGGGTGAACACTGAAGCTTTCTTT. The chain has TRBV7-8 and TRBJ1-1; 9 bases agree with TRBD1. Germline CDR1 SGHVS, CDR2 FQNEAQ. This CDR3 region has 17 residues. V shed 5 bases, J shed 0 bases, and the junction held 10 bases outside the gene matches. Complete variable domain (other parts from reference TRBV7-8 and TRBJ1-1): GAGVSQSPRYKVAKRGQDVALRCDPISGHVSLFWYQQALGQGPEFLTYFQNEAQLDKSGLPSDRFFAERPEGSVSTLKIQRTQQEDSAVYLCASSRDRVSRVNTEAFFGQGTRLTVV.

V is TRBV30 and J is TRBJ1-6; D gene ambiguous. Trimming cost V 0 bases and J 8 bases, with 8 bases left between them. Germline CDR1 is GTSNPN and CDR2 is SVGIG (reference sequence). The CDR3 loop spans 13 amino acids. The CDR3: CAWSVERDSPLHF. CDR3 DNA: TGTGCCTGGAGTGTAGAGCGTGATTCACCCCTCCACTTT.

In its sample, this clone was seen once. The rearrangement links TRBV4-1 to TRBJ1-4; 8 bases are shared with TRBD1. V dropped 3 bases and J dropped 7; count of bases not matched to a gene: 10. This CDR3 comprises 16 residues. Germline CDR1 MGHRA, CDR2 YSYEKL. The CDR3 here is CASSQPAGGAGEKLFF. The CDR3 nucleotides read TGCGCCAGCAGCCAGCCCGCAGGGGGCGCCGGTGAAAAACTGTTTTTT.

V usage is TRBV18 and J usage is TRBJ2-1; 8 nucleotides agree with TRBD2. The CDR3 length is 15 residues. CDR1 is KGHSH, CDR2 LQKENI, per germline. The V gene end was trimmed by 2 bases and the J gene end by 7 bases; junction bases not matched to a gene: 7. CDR3 nucleotides: TGTGCCAGCTCACCAGACGGGGGGGTAAGAAATGAGCAGTTCTTC. This sequence encodes CASSPDGGVRNEQFF. The variable domain in full, completed from reference TRBV18 and TRBJ2-1, reads NAGVMQNPRHLVRRRGQEARLRCSPMKGHSHVYWYRQLPEEGLKFMVYLQKENIIDESGMPKERFSAEFPKEGPSILRIQQVVRGDSAAYFCASSPDGGVRNEQFFGPGTRLTVL.

Only a few counts were recorded for this clone. The chain has TRBV7-2 and TRBJ2-7; 9 nucleotides agree with TRBD2. With V trimmed by 8 bases and J by 4 bases, 9 bases remained unmatched. Per the germline V gene, CDR1 is SGHTA and CDR2 is FQGNSA. The CDR3 is made up of 14 amino acids. This CDR3 reads CASSPALAGYEQYF. CDR3 sequence (DNA): TGTGCCAGCTCCCCTGCGCTAGCGGGGTACGAGCAGTACTTC.

This clone was seen a few times. V and J are TRBV19 and TRBJ1-2, with TRBD1 identical over 9 bases. V dropped 5 bases and J dropped 3; count of bases not matched to a gene: 4. This CDR3 spans 14 amino acids. From germline, CDR1 is LNHDA and CDR2 SQIVND (reference sequence). CDR3 in DNA: TGTGCCAGTAGTCACAGGGGGCGCGACTATGGCTACACCTTC. Translated: CASSHRGRDYGYTF.

V gene TRBV25-1 combines with J gene TRBJ2-7; 10 bases map to TRBD1. The CDR3 contains 15 residues. Unmatched junction bases numbered 8, after V lost 2 bases and J lost 7 bases. Germline V CDR1 and CDR2: MGHDK, SYGVNS. The CDR3 region is CASSEQDRGRVEQYF. For the CDR3, the DNA is TGTGCCAGCAGTGAACAAGACAGGGGGCGGGTGGAGCAGTACTTC.

The CDR3 bases are TGTGCCAGCAGCTCCTGGGACTCCTCCTACGAGCAGTACTTC. Its protein product is CASSSWDSSYEQYF. The V and J genes are TRBV7-8 and TRBJ2-7, with D perhaps TRBD2 (6 bases). Germline lookup yields CDR1 SGHVS and CDR2 FQNEAQ. CDR3 size: 14 residues. V dropped 4 bases and J dropped 0 bases, with 10 bases sitting between them.

The chain employs TRBV27 and TRBJ1-1, with D hard to call. Germline assignment: CDR1 MNHEY and CDR2 SMNVEV (reference sequence). With 8 bases removed from V and 3 bases from J, the gap between germline ends came to 13 bases. This CDR3 region has 13 residues. CDR3 region: CASPVRVDTEAFF. The CDR3 DNA sequence: TGTGCCAGCCCCGTCCGGGTGGACACTGAAGCTTTCTTT.

The V gene is TRBV7-6, the J gene TRBJ1-4; D is possibly TRBD1 (5 bases). CDR3 size: 15 residues. The V gene lost 1 base and the J gene lost 10 bases, with 16 bases spanning the gap. The germline CDR1 and CDR2 sequences are SGHVS and FNYEAQ. The CDR3 reads CASSLEGGAGGKLFF. The CDR3 DNA reads as TGTGCCAGCAGCTTAGAAGGTGGGGCCGGGGGAAAACTGTTTTTT.

The chain couples TRBV27 to TRBJ2-3, with TRBD2 identical over 7 bases. Germline V gene sequence: CDR1 MNHEY, CDR2 SMNVEV (reference sequence). With 2 bases clipped from V and 3 bases from J, the junction kept 2 bases outside the gene matches. This CDR3 is 14 amino acids long. CDR3 coding DNA: TGTGCCAGCAGTTTAGGGACTACGACAGATACGCAGTATTTT. Amino acids: CASSLGTTTDTQYF.

Concerning this clone: This specimen includes other DNA sequences encoding the same CDR3. The CDR3 spells CASSSSVRTSTDTQYF. CDR3 sequence (DNA): TGTGCCAGCAGCTCCTCCGTCCGGACTAGCACAGATACGCAGTATTTT. This chain connects TRBV7-2 to TRBJ2-3; a weak D match, TRBD2 (5 bases). The CDR3 runs to 16 residues. The V end was cut by 4 bases, the J end by 0 bases, with 14 bases between. The germline V gene encodes CDR1 SGHTA and CDR2 FQGNSA.